This T cell receptor beta chain was recorded in a study of beta chain features in type 1 diabetes. Study-level findings and limits: Shorter templates might be favored by PCR, equally in patients and controls. TCRB CDR3s were moderately but significantly shorter in Type 1 diabetes patients in all four CD4+ subsets.

Expressed TCRB transcripts were sequenced because the isolated RNA had all been reverse transcribed beforehand. Samples of naive, central memory and regulatory T cells yielded a mean of around 3.4 million reads. Libraries were prepared by immunoSEQ multiplex PCR; TCRdb keeps only in-frame clonotypes and omits some of them. Among about 360,000 clones listed, roughly 12% were seen once. Sampling consisted of one heparinised blood draw per donor, averaging around 110 mL. With regard to this clone: No antigen is known for it.

This sequence originates from a man aged 18 to 30 in good health. The sample comprised naive CD4+ T cells from blood.

The chain's CDR3 is CASSLGTGPGRAQYF. The CDR3 nucleotides read TGTGCCAGCAGCCTCGGGACAGGCCCGGGGAGGGCGCAGTATTTT. The V call is TRBV7-2, the J call TRBJ2-3, with D possibly TRBD1 on 8 matching bases. The CDR3 has 15 residues. Germline V gene sequence: CDR1 SGHTA, CDR2 FQGNSA. Trimming took 5 bases from V and 10 from J, leaving 22 bases between them.